This T cell receptor (beta chain) was recorded in a study of T cell responses to AZD1222 COVID-19 vaccine. Profiling relied on immunoSEQ multiplex PCR, and the TCRdb table lists in-frame clones only, not all of them. The sample contains roughly 120,000 clones, around 89% of which appear only once. The CDR3 covers 14 residues. Germline V CDR1 and CDR2: SEHNR, FQNEAQ (reference sequence). The V and J ends lost 3 bases and 8 bases respectively, with 16 bases between them. The input for sequencing was peripheral blood, taken on day 0 of AZD1222 vaccination. This clonotype originated in an adult in good health. The chain recombines TRBV7-9 with TRBJ1-2; D gene uncertain. The CDR3: CASSFNDIAWGYTF. In nucleotides, the CDR3 is TGTGCCAGCAGCTTCAATGACATTGCCTGGGGCTACACCTTC.